Described below is a single TCR beta chain sequence and its context. This sample stems from a study of T-cell memory formation after mild COVID-19. There are 15 residues in the CDR3. Germline V gene data show CDR1 as SGHTA and CDR2 as FQGNSA. Trimming stripped 3 bases from V and 0 bases from J, with 9 bases between. TCRdb processed the 5' RACE reads anew with MiXCR; each CDR3 protein has one entry. The sample has some 210,000 distinct CDR3 sequences; over 9.5% are singletons. The V gene is TRBV7-2, the J gene TRBJ1-3, with D perhaps matching TRBD1 (6 bases). The sequenced sample consisted of PBMCs or a T cell subset sorted from them (not recorded which). The sequence was collected from a man in his late teens or twenties who had mild COVID-19 (a few samples of this study predate the infection). Cell type and time point are not known. The CDR3 loop reads CASSFTGSSGNTIYF. The CDR3 nucleotides are TGTGCCAGCAGCTTCACAGGGTCCTCTGGAAACACCATATATTTT.